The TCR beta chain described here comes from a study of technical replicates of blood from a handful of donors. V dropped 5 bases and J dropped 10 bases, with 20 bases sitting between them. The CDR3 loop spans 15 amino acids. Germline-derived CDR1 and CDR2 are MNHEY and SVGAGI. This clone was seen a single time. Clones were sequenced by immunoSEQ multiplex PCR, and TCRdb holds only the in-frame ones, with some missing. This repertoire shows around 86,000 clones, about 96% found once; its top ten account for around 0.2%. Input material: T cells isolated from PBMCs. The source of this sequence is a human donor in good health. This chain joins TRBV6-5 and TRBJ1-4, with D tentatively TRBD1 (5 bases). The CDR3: CASSGTFGAEGKLFF. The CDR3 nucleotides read TGTGCCAGCAGTGGTACTTTTGGGGCGGAAGGAAAACTGTTTTTT.